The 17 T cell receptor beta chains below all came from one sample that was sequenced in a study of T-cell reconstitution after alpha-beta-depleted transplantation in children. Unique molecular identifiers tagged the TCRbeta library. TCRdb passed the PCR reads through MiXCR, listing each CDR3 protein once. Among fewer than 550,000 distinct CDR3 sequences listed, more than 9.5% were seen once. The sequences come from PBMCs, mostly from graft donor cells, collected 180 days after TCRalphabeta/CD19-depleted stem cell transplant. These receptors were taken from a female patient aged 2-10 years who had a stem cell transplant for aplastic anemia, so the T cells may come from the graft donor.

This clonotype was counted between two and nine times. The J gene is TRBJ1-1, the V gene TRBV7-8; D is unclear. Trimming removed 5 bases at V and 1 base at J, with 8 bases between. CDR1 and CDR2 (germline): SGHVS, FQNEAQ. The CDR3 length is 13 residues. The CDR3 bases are TGTGCCAGCAGCCTACACAGGAACACTGAAGCTTTCTTT. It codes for CASSLHRNTEAFF.

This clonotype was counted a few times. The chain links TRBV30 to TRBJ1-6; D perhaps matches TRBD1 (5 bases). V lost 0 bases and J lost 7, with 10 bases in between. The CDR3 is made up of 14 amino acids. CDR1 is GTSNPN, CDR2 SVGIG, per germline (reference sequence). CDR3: CAWSVQGRNSPLHF. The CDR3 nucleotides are TGTGCCTGGAGTGTCCAGGGTCGAAATTCACCCCTCCACTTT.

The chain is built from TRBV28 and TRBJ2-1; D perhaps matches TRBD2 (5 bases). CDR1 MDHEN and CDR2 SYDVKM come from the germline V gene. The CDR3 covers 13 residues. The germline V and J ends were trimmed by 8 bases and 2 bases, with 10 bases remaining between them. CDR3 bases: TGTGCCAGCGGGCCGGGAACCTACAATGAGCAGTTCTTC. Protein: CASGPGTYNEQFF.

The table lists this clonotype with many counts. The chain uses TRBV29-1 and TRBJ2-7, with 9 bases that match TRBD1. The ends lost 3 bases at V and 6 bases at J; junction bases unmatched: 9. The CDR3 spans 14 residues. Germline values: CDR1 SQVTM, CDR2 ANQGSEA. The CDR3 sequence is CSVDTGTGTREQYF. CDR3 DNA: TGCAGCGTTGACACCGGGACAGGGACTCGCGAGCAGTACTTC.

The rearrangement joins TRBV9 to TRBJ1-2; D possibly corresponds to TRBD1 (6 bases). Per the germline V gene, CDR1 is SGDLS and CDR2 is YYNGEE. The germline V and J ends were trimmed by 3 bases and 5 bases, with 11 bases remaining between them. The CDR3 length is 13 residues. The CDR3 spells CASSADSEYGYTF. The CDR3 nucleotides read TGTGCCAGCAGCGCGGACAGCGAATATGGCTACACCTTC.

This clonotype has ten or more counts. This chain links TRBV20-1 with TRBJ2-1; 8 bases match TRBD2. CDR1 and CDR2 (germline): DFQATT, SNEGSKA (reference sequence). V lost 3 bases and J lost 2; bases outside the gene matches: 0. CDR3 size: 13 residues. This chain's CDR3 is CSASGRAYNEQFF. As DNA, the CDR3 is TGCAGTGCTAGCGGGAGGGCCTACAATGAGCAGTTCTTC.

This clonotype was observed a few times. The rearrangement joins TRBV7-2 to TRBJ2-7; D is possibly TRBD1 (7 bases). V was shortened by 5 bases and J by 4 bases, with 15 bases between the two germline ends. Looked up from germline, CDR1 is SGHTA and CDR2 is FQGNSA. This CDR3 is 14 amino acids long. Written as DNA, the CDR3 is TGTGCCAGCAGCCGACAGGGAGGAAGGTACGAGCAGTACTTC. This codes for CASSRQGGRYEQYF.

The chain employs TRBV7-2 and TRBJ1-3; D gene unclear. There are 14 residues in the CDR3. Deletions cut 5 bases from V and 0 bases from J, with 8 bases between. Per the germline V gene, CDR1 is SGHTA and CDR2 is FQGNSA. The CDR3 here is CASSLGYSGNTIYF. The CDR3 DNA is TGTGCCAGCAGCCTAGGGTACTCTGGAAACACCATATATTTT.

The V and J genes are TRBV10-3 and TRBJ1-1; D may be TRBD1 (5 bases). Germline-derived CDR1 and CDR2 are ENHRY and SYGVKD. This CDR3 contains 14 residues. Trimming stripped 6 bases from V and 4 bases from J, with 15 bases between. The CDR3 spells CAISPTSRGTEAFF. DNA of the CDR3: TGTGCCATCAGCCCGACCTCAAGGGGCACTGAAGCTTTCTTT.

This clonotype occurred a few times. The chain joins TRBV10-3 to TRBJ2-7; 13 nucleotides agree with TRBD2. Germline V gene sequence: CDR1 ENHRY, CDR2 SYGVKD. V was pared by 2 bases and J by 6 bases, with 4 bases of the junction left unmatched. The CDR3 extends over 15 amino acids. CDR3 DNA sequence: TGTGCCATCAGTGAGAAACTAGCGGGAGGGAGCGAGCAGTACTTC. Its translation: CAISEKLAGGSEQYF.

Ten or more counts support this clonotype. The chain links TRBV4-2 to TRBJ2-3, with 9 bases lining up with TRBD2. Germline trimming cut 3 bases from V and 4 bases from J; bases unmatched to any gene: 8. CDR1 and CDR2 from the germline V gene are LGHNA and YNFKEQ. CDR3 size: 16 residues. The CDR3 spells CASSHGRREGPDTQYF. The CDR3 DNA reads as TGTGCCAGCAGCCACGGTCGGCGGGAGGGCCCAGATACGCAGTATTTT.

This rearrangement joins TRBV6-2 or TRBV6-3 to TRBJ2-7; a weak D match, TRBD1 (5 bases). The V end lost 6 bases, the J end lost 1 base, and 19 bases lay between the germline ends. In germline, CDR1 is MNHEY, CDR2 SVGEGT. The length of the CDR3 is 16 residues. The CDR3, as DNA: TGTGCCAGCAGAGCCTTCAGGGCACCATGGTCCTACGAGCAGTACTTC. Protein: CASRAFRAPWSYEQYF.

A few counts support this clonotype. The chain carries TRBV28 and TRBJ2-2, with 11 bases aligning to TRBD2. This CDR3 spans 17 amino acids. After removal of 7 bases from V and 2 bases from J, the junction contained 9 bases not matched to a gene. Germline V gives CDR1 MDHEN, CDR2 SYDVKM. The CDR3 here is CASITLAGAANTGELFF. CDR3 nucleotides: TGTGCCAGCATCACACTAGCGGGAGCGGCTAACACCGGGGAGCTGTTTTTT. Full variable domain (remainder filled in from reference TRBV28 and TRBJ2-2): DVKVTQSSRYLVKRTGEKVFLECVQDMDHENMFWYRQDPGLGLRLIYFSYDVKMKEKGDIPEGYSVSREKKERFSLILESASTNQTSMYLCASITLAGAANTGELFFGEGSRLTVL.

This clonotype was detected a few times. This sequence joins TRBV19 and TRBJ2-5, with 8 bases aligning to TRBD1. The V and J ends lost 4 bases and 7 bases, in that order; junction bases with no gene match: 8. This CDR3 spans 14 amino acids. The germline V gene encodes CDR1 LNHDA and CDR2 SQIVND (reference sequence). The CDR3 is CASSTGTGLWTQYF. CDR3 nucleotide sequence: TGTGCCAGTAGTACCGGGACAGGACTATGGACCCAGTACTTC.

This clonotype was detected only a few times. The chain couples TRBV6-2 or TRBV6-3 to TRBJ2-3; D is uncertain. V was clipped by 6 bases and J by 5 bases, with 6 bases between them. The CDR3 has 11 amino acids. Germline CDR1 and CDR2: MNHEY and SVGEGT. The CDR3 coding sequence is TGTGCCAGCAGGCTGGGAGATACGCAGTATTTT. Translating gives CASRLGDTQYF.

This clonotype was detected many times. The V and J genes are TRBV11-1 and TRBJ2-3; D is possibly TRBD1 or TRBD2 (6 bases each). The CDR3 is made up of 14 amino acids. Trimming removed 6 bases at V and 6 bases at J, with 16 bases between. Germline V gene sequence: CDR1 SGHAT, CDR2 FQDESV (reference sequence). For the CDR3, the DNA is TGTGCCAGCAGTTTACCGGGGGCGTGGGATACGCAGTATTTT. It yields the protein CASSLPGAWDTQYF. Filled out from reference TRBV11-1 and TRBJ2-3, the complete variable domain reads EAEVAQSPRYKITEKSQAVAFWCDPISGHATLYWYRQILGQGPELLVQFQDESVVDDSQLPKDRFSAERLKGVDSTLKIQPAELGDSAMYLCASSLPGAWDTQYFGPGTRLTVL.

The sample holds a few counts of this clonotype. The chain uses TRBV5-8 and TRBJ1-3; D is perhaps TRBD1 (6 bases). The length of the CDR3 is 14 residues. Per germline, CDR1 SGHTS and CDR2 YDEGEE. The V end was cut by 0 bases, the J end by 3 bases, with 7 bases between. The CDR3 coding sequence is TGTGCCAGCAGCTTGGAGGGGGTTGGAAACACCATATATTTT. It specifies CASSLEGVGNTIYF.